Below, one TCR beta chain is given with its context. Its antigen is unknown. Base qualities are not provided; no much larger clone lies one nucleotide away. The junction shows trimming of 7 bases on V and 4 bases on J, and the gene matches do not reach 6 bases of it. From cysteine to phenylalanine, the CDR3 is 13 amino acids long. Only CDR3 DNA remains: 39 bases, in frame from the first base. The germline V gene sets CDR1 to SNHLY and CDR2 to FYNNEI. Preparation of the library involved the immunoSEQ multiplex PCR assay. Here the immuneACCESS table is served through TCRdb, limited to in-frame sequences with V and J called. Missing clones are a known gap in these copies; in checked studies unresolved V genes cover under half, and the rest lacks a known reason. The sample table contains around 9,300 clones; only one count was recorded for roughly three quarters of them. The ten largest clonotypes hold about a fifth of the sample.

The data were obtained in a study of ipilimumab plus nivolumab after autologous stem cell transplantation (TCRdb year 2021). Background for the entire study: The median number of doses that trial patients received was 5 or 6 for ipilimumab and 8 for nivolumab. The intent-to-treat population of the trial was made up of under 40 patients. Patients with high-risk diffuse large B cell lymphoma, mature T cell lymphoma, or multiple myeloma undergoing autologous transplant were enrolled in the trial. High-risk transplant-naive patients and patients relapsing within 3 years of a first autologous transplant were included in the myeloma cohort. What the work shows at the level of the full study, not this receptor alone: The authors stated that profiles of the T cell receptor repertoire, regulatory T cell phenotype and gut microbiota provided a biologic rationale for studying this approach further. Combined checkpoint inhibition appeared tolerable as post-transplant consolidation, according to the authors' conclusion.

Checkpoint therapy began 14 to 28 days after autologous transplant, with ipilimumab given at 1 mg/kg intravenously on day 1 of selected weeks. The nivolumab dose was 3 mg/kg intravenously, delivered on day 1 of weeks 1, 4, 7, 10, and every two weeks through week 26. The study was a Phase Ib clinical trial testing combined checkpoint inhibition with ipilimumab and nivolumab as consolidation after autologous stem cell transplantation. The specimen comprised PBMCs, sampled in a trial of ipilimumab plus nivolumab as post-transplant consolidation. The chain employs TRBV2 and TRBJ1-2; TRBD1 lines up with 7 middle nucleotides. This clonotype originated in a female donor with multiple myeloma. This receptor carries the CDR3 CASKEQGIYGYTF. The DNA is TGTGCCAGCAAAGAACAGGGGATCTATGGCTACACCTTC.